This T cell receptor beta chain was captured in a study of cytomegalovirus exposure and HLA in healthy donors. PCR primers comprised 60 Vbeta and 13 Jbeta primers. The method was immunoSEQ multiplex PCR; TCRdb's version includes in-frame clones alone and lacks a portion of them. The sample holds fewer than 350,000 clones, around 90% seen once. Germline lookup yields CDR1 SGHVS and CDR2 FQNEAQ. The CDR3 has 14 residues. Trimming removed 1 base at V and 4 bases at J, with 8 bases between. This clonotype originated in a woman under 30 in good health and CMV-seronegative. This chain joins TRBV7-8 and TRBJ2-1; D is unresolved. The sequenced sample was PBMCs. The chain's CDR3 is CASSLGFEYNEQFF. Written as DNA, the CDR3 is TGTGCCAGCAGCTTAGGATTCGAGTACAATGAGCAGTTCTTC.